This record looks at one T cell receptor (beta chain) sequence and its context. A few counts support this clone. This clone's antigen is unknown. No per-base quality is available; no much larger clone lies one base away. Taken with the paper, the label for time point translates to: baseline before first vaccination. Vaccinee samples were obtained from the UK trials COV001 and COV002, which included a single-blind randomized controlled phase 2/3 trial of AZD1222 (ChAdOx1 nCoV-19) in healthy adults. For TCRbeta chain sequencing, PBMC samples from trial participants were taken at day 0 and at day 28 after the second dose. The CDR3 regions of human TCRbeta chains were analyzed by immunosequencing. The study's own analysis went as follows. Repertoire TCRs were checked for matches against a reference library of SARS-CoV-2-specific TCRs that had been generated using the MIRA antigen-specificity platform. Breadth meant the fraction of unique TCRs that were SARS-CoV-2-associated, whereas depth meant the fraction of total T cells that were SARS-CoV-2-associated. Using the MIRA data, every spike-specific TCR was mapped to the spike region that the TCR reacted to and assigned to either a CD4 or a CD8 class. Log10-transformed breadth and depth values were compared by one-way ANOVA with Sidak's multiple comparisons tests. The table was pulled from immuneACCESS by TCRdb, which kept in-frame rearrangements only. Such tables lose some clones; where checked, under half of the loss comes from unresolved V genes, and the rest has no known cause. V, J and clone size are taken as reported in that table, and D and trimming were inferred from the DNA itself. Recorded for this sample are approximately 150,000 clones; 85% to 95% of them occurred a single time. The top ten constitute approximately 0.97% of the sample.

The data were obtained in a study of T cell responses to AZD1222 COVID-19 vaccine (dated by TCRdb to 2020 to 2023). At the level of the whole study: Because spike-specific TCR depth and breadth did not differ between the two schedules, AZD1222 recipients who got a second dose at roughly 4 weeks were pooled with those who got a second dose at roughly 12 weeks. Trial participants were enrolled into age subgroups of 18-55, 56-69 and 70-plus years, which contained around 150, 28 and 57 TCR-sequenced participants, respectively. A total of under 250 trial participants underwent TCR sequencing, of whom about 200 had received two doses of AZD1222 and 26 had received two doses of the MenACWY control vaccine. Broader findings and caveats from the paper: Epitopes outside the regions mutated in the B.1.351 and B.1.1.7 variants were reportedly recognized by nearly half of the unique spike-specific TCRs. Only a handful of AZD1222 recipients were SARS-CoV-2 seropositive at baseline, limiting conclusions about previously exposed vaccinees. Spike-specific TCR breadth and depth rose significantly after two AZD1222 doses compared with day 0 and with MenACWY recipients. Participants were mostly white British, with more females than males. The authors suggested clonal diversity may have been underestimated. CD4 TCRs associated with the vaccine covered the entire spike protein, and the dominant responses were in regions 160-218 and 743-854. In the small 56-69-year group, the increase in depth fell short of significance, most likely because of low power. Because no samples from the day 14 peak response were available, repertoires could be characterized only after the peak T cell response.

The sample in question was peripheral blood, obtained on day 0 of AZD1222 vaccination. This TCR came from an adult in good health.

The CDR3 corresponds to CASSPSEPRGGTF. In nucleotides, the sequence is TGTGCCAGCAGTCCCTCCGAACCTAGGGGAGGCACCTTC. Here the chain combines TRBV6-5 and TRBJ1-2; TRBD1 might be the D gene, on 5 matching bases. The trim is 5 bases for V and 13 bases for J, with a gap of 20 bases between the germline ends. Based on the germline V gene, the CDR1 and CDR2 sequences are MNHEY and SVGAGI. Its CDR3 holds 13 amino acids, cysteine through phenylalanine. This entry keeps only the CDR3 DNA: 39 bases, framed from base 1.